Listed here are 8 T cell receptor beta chains from one sample, sequenced in a study of T cell responses to AZD1222 COVID-19 vaccine. The method was immunoSEQ multiplex PCR; TCRdb's version includes in-frame clones alone and lacks a portion of them. The data show about 150,000 clones, about 90% seen once. Sequenced here: peripheral blood, sampled 28 days after the second dose of the MenACWY control vaccine. The source of these receptors is an adult who received the MenACWY meningococcal vaccine as a control.

V gene TRBV6-1 combines with J gene TRBJ2-7, with D unclear. This CDR3 has 11 residues. CDR1 is MNHNS and CDR2 is SASEGT in the germline V gene. V was trimmed by 3 bases and J by 5 bases, leaving 5 bases between them. The CDR3 loop reads CASSDQNEQYF. CDR3 coding DNA: TGTGCCAGCAGTGATCAAAACGAGCAGTACTTC.

The V gene is TRBV2, the J gene TRBJ1-2; TRBD1 agrees at 10 bases. The V gene's germline CDR1 is SNHLY and CDR2 FYNNEI. Trimming removed 6 bases from V and 4 bases from J; junction bases left unmatched: 8. There are 15 residues in the CDR3. CDR3 protein: CASRLTTGGFYGYTF. CDR3 DNA: TGTGCCAGCAGACTAACGACAGGGGGCTTCTATGGCTACACCTTC.

V and J are TRBV2 and TRBJ2-5; D is uncertain. The V gene's germline CDR1 is SNHLY and CDR2 FYNNEI. The CDR3 has 14 amino acids. V dropped 0 bases and J dropped 4 bases, with 9 bases sitting between them. The CDR3 spells CASSEAKAAETQYF. DNA of the CDR3: TGTGCCAGCAGTGAAGCGAAAGCCGCAGAGACCCAGTACTTC.

The J gene is TRBJ2-1, the V gene TRBV4-3; possible D gene TRBD2, 5 bases. Germline V gene sequence: CDR1 LGHNA, CDR2 YSLEER. V lost 0 bases and J lost 0, with 15 bases in between. This CDR3 is 18 amino acids long. Here the CDR3 reads CASSQEARASGSYNEQFF. CDR3 coding DNA: TGCGCCAGCAGCCAAGAAGCACGAGCCAGCGGCTCCTACAATGAGCAGTTCTTC.

This chain connects TRBV12-3 or TRBV12-4 to TRBJ2-5; the D is unclear. CDR3 length: 13 amino acids. V was cut by 7 bases and J by 1 base, with 10 bases left in between. The chain's CDR3 is CASTANSQETQYF. CDR3 bases: TGTGCCAGCACTGCCAACAGCCAAGAGACCCAGTACTTC.

This sequence joins TRBV7-8 and TRBJ1-5; D is possibly TRBD1 (5 bases). This CDR3 region has 17 residues. Trimming shortened V by 5 bases and J by 2 bases, and 19 bases separated the two germline ends. Germline values: CDR1 SGHVS, CDR2 FQNEAQ. The CDR3 spells CASSSTSQGFGNQPQHF. In DNA form, the CDR3 reads TGTGCCAGCAGCAGTACATCGCAGGGATTTGGCAATCAGCCCCAGCATTTT.

The chain links TRBV5-5 to TRBJ2-3; D unclear. This CDR3 has 15 amino acids. Trimming cost V 0 bases and J 2 bases, with 10 bases left between them. CDR1 is SGHKS, CDR2 YYEKEE, per germline (reference sequence). The CDR3 bases are TGTGCCAGCAGCTTGGCACTTAGGGACACAGATACGCAGTATTTT. It codes for CASSLALRDTDTQYF.

This chain uses TRBV18 with TRBJ2-7; 7 nucleotides line up with TRBD2. Germline V gene sequence: CDR1 KGHSH, CDR2 LQKENI. The CDR3 runs 15 residues. After removal of 6 bases from V and 2 bases from J, the junction contained 10 bases not matched to a gene. CDR3 amino acids: CASSSTWGGPYEQYF. CDR3 nucleotide sequence: TGTGCCAGCTCGTCCACCTGGGGGGGTCCCTACGAGCAGTACTTC.